The 5 T cell receptor beta chains given below trace back to one sample, sequenced in a study of cytomegalovirus exposure and HLA in healthy donors. 13 Jbeta primers and 60 Vbeta primers were used for the PCR. Clones were read by immunoSEQ multiplex PCR, and TCRdb kept only the in-frame ones, dropping some. Found here are approximately 210,000 clones, around 75% of them singletons; the top ten hold roughly 1.4%. Sample: PBMCs. These TCRs come from a woman aged 45 to 65 in good health and CMV-seronegative.

The CDR3 reads CAITRGANQPQHF. CDR3 coding DNA: TGTGCCATCACACGGGGAGCAAATCAGCCCCAGCATTTT. The V and J genes are TRBV10-3 and TRBJ1-5; D ambiguous. Germline values: CDR1 ENHRY, CDR2 SYGVKD. The CDR3 covers 13 residues. Trimming took 7 bases from V and 4 from J, leaving 11 bases between them.

The chain is built from TRBV28 and TRBJ1-1, with D maybe TRBD1 (6 bases). This CDR3 is built from 15 residues. Trimming stripped 6 bases from V and 4 bases from J, with 18 bases between. Germline lookup yields CDR1 MDHEN and CDR2 SYDVKM. The CDR3: CASSHPEGVVTEAFF. DNA for the CDR3: TGTGCCAGCAGCCACCCTGAGGGGGTGGTCACTGAAGCTTTCTTT. The whole variable domain, filled in from reference TRBV28 and TRBJ1-1, reads DVKVTQSSRYLVKRTGEKVFLECVQDMDHENMFWYRQDPGLGLRLIYFSYDVKMKEKGDIPEGYSVSREKKERFSLILESASTNQTSMYLCASSHPEGVVTEAFFGQGTRLTVV.

This clone turned up a few times. The J gene is TRBJ1-2, the V gene TRBV9; TRBD1 matches at 7 bases. Germline CDR1 and CDR2: SGDLS and YYNGEE. With V trimmed by 6 bases and J by 6 bases, 8 bases remained unmatched. There are 13 residues in the CDR3. Written as DNA, the CDR3 is TGTGCCAGCACCCGAACAGGGGAGGATGGCTACACCTTC. It is translated as CASTRTGEDGYTF.

This clone appeared a few times. The genes are TRBV5-1 and TRBJ2-7, with D perhaps TRBD1 (6 bases). V shed 4 bases and J shed 6 bases, with 17 bases lying between them. Germline CDR1 reads SGHRS; CDR2 reads YFSETQ. The CDR3 consists of 14 residues. As DNA, the CDR3 is TGCGCCAGCAGCCTCGGAGCAGGGGCAGTCGAGCAGTACTTC. Translating it yields CASSLGAGAVEQYF.

This sequence joins TRBV5-6 and TRBJ1-3; D remains ambiguous. The CDR3 consists of 12 residues. CDR1 and CDR2 from the germline V gene are SGHDT and YYEEEE. V was trimmed by 0 bases and J by 13 bases, leaving 11 bases between them. The CDR3 loop is CASSLGGHRIYF. The CDR3 DNA reads TGTGCCAGCAGCTTGGGCGGTCATCGGATATATTTT.